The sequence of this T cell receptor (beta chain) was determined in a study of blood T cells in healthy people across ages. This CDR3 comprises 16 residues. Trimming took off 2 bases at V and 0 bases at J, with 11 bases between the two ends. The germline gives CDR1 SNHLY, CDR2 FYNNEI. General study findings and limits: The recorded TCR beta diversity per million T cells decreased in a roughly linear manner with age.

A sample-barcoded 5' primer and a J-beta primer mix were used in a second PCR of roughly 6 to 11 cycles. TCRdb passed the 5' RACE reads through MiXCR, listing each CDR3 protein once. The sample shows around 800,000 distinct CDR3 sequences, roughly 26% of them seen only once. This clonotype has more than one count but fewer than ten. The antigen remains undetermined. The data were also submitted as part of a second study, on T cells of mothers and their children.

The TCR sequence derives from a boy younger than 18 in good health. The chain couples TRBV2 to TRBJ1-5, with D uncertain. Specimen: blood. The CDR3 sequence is CASSELEGNSNQPQHF. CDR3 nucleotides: TGTGCCAGCAGTGAACTCGAGGGAAATAGCAATCAGCCCCAGCATTTT.